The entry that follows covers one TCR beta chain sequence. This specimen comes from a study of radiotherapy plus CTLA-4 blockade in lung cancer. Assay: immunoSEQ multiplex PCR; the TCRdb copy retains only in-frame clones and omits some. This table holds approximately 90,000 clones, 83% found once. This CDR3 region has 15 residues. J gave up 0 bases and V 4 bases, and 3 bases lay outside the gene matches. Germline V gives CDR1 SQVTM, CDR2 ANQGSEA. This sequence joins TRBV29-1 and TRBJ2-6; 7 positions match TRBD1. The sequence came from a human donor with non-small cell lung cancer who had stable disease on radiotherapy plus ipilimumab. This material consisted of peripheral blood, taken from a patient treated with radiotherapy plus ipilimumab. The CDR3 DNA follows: TGCAGCGTTGGAGGGGGCCCCTCTGGGGCCAACGTCCTGACTTTC. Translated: CSVGGGPSGANVLTF.